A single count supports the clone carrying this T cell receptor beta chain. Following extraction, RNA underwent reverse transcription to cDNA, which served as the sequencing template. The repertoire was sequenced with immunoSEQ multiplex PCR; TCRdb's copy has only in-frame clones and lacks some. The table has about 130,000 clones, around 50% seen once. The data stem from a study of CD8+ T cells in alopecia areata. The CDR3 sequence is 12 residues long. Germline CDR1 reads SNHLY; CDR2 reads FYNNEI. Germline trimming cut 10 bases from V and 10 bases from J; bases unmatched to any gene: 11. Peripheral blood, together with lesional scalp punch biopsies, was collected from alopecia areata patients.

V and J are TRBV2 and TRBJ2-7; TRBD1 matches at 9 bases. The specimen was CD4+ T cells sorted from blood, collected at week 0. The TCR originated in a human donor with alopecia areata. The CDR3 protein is CAISGTGSDQYF. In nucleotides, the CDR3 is TGTGCCATCTCCGGGACAGGGAGTGACCAGTACTTC.